The next 12 T cell receptor beta chains were all read from a single sample in a study of blood T cells in healthy people across ages. Next came a second PCR, run for about 7 to 12 cycles, which used a sample-barcoded 5' primer along with a J-beta primer mix. TCRdb re-analysed the 5' RACE reads in MiXCR, keeping a single row per CDR3 protein. The table shows about 1.8 million distinct CDR3 sequences, with less than 50% occurring only once. The specimen sequenced was blood. The receptors stem from a woman aged 40 to 55 in good health.

This clonotype was counted a single time. The chain has TRBV11-2 and TRBJ2-1; 9 bases agree with TRBD1. This CDR3 is built from 16 residues. Germline lookup yields CDR1 SGHAT and CDR2 FQNNGV. The J segment lost 3 bases and the V segment lost 6 bases, leaving 9 bases of the junction unmatched. CDR3 amino acids: CASRRPGTGYYNEQFF. CDR3 nucleotides: TGTGCCAGCAGACGTCCCGGGACAGGGTACTACAATGAGCAGTTCTTC.

The chain couples TRBV4-2 to TRBJ1-4, with 7 bases aligning to TRBD1. After removal of 5 bases from V and 6 bases from J, the junction contained 9 bases not matched to a gene. The CDR3 has 15 amino acids. CDR1 is LGHNA, CDR2 YNFKEQ, per germline. The chain's CDR3 is CASSATGAGDEKLFF. The CDR3 bases are TGTGCCAGCAGCGCTACAGGGGCAGGGGATGAAAAACTGTTTTTT.

This clonotype was observed a few times. The CDR3 DNA reads TGTGCCAGCAGCCAAGTCTCGGGGGGGGCCACAGATACGCAGTATTTT. It encodes CASSQVSGGATDTQYF. The chain carries TRBV4-2 and TRBJ2-3; 8 bases agree with TRBD2. Germline V gene lookup returns CDR1 LGHNA and CDR2 YNFKEQ. This CDR3 contains 16 residues. V trimming: 1 base; J trimming: 2 bases; junction bases outside the gene matches: 5.

This chain links TRBV6-2 or TRBV6-3 with TRBJ2-5; TRBD2 matches at 13 bases. This CDR3 region has 19 residues. J gave up 6 bases and V 6 bases, and 19 bases lay outside the gene matches. Per germline, CDR1 MNHEY and CDR2 SVGEGT. The CDR3 is CASRGVSTSGGAMFKTQYF. The CDR3, as DNA: TGTGCCAGCAGAGGGGTATCTACTAGCGGGGGGGCGATGTTCAAGACCCAGTACTTC.

This clonotype came up once. A read error may produce the germline difference seen at one junction end. The chain has TRBV6-2 or TRBV6-3 and TRBJ2-5; 11 bases fit TRBD1. The J call may not be correct, given that the DNA end is closer to TRBJ2-7. The CDR3 covers 14 residues. Germline assignment: CDR1 MNHEY and CDR2 SVGEGT. The CDR3 protein is CACSNPGTGGEQYF. The CDR3 bases are TGTGCCTGCAGTAACCCCGGGACAGGGGGCGAGCAGTACTTC.

The chain links TRBV6-1 to TRBJ2-1; 11 bases map to TRBD2. V lost 6 bases, J lost 8 bases, and 9 bases stayed unmatched. The CDR3 extends over 15 amino acids. Germline CDR1 MNHNS, CDR2 SASEGT. CDR3 in amino acids: CASRALAGGVDEQFF. For the CDR3, the DNA is TGTGCCAGCAGAGCCCTAGCGGGGGGAGTCGATGAGCAGTTCTTC.

This clonotype was recorded a few times. This chain links TRBV12-3 or TRBV12-4 with TRBJ2-1; 10 bases agree with TRBD2. This CDR3 comprises 12 residues. With 7 bases clipped from V and 9 bases from J, the junction kept 3 bases outside the gene matches. The DNA of the CDR3 is TGTGCCAGCACCAGACTAGCGGGTGAGCAGTTCTTC. The encoded protein is CASTRLAGEQFF.

This chain links TRBV4-3 with TRBJ2-5; no clear D gene. The J call is uncertain, as TRBJ2-7 better fits the DNA end. The germline CDR1 and CDR2 sequences are LGHNA and YSLEER. The CDR3 consists of 13 residues. This CDR3 reads CASSRSIPYEQYF. The CDR3 bases are TGCGCCAGCAGCCGTTCGATTCCATACGAGCAGTACTTC.

This clonotype has only a few counts. V and J are TRBV4-1 and TRBJ2-5; 11 nucleotides line up with TRBD2. This CDR3 comprises 13 residues. Looked up from germline, CDR1 is MGHRA and CDR2 is YSYEKL. With 11 bases clipped from V and 3 bases from J, the junction kept 5 bases outside the gene matches. The CDR3 here is CASGGLAEETQYF. In DNA, the CDR3 is TGCGCCTCCGGGGGACTAGCGGAAGAGACCCAGTACTTC.

Concerning this clonotype: A junction boundary mismatches the germline segment, possibly from a read error. The CDR3 DNA follows: TGCACCAGCAGCTTTGGACTAGCGGGGGACCAAGAGACCCAGTACTTC. Protein product: CTSSFGLAGDQETQYF. The chain carries TRBV5-1 and TRBJ2-4, with 13 bases fitting TRBD2. The DNA end is more similar to TRBJ2-5, so the J call may be wrong. CDR1 is SGHRS, CDR2 YFSETQ, per germline. The CDR3 consists of 16 residues.

This chain joins TRBV7-2 and TRBJ2-2, with 10 bases that match TRBD2. V was pared by 6 bases and J by 5 bases, with 9 bases of the junction left unmatched. CDR1 and CDR2 (germline): SGHTA, FQGNSA. The CDR3 has 16 residues. The CDR3, as DNA: TGTGCCAGCAGGCTAACAAGCGGGGGGGTTACCGGGGAGCTGTTTTTT. It encodes CASRLTSGGVTGELFF.

The chain combines TRBV4-1 with TRBJ2-1; TRBD2 matches 8 bases. Per germline, CDR1 MGHRA and CDR2 YSYEKL. V lost 2 bases, J lost 2 bases, and 5 bases stayed unmatched. The CDR3 is made up of 16 amino acids. The CDR3 DNA follows: TGCGCCAGCAGCCAATCCACTAGCGGCCCCTACAATGAGCAGTTCTTC. This gives the protein CASSQSTSGPYNEQFF.